A single sample gave rise to the 16 T cell receptor beta chains below, sequenced in a study of T cell repertoires in cytomegalovirus infection. The antigens these receptors bind are not known. From the reads, TCRdb called clonotypes with MiXCR, one entry per CDR3 protein. The sample yields roughly 800,000 distinct CDR3 sequences, almost 30% seen once. The starting material was cultured CD8+ T cells from PBMCs, obtained from culture after CMV antigen stimulation. These receptors were collected from a human donor in good health (CMV status not recorded). Some clones in this sample may be carry-over from other donors' samples.

The chain is built from TRBV20-1 and TRBJ2-1; 10 bases agree with TRBD2. Germline trimming cut 7 bases from V and 6 bases from J; bases unmatched to any gene: 12. Germline CDR1 DFQATT, CDR2 SNEGSKA (reference sequence). The CDR3 is 15 amino acids. CDR3 residues: CSVNGPAGGFNEQFF. Here the CDR3 DNA reads TGCAGTGTTAATGGTCCAGCGGGGGGGTTCAATGAGCAGTTCTTC.

Comments on this clonotype: A read error may be the cause here, since a much bigger clone is one base away. The rearrangement uses TRBV7-6 and TRBJ2-2; the match to TRBD2 covers 16 bases. The CDR3 totals 20 residues. The junction had 14 bases not matched to a gene; V was cut back by 6 bases and J by 4 bases. CDR1 and CDR2 (germline): SGHVS, FNYEAQ. In nucleotides, the CDR3 is TGTGCCAGCAGTTTGTTTGGGACTAGCGGGGGGGCCAGTCGCACCGGGGAGCTGTTTTTT. Translation: CASSLFGTSGGASRTGELFF.

V is TRBV27 and J is TRBJ1-5; D remains unclear. The V end lost 5 bases, the J end lost 3 bases, and 8 bases lay between the germline ends. Per the germline V gene, CDR1 is MNHEY and CDR2 is SMNVEV (reference sequence). The CDR3 is made up of 13 amino acids. The CDR3: CASSKQINQPQHF. DNA of the CDR3: TGTGCCAGCAGTAAACAGATCAATCAGCCCCAGCATTTT.

This clonotype occurred many times. This rearrangement joins TRBV7-8 to TRBJ2-1, with D maybe TRBD2 (5 bases). Trimming pared 5 bases from V and 8 bases from J, leaving 16 bases between. The CDR3 is 14 residues long. Germline V CDR1 and CDR2: SGHVS, FQNEAQ. CDR3 DNA: TGTGCCAGCAGCCCCCCGGGATCAGCCCATGAGCAGTTCTTC. This gives the protein CASSPPGSAHEQFF.

The rearrangement links TRBV20-1 to TRBJ1-1; perhaps TRBD1 as D (5 bases). Germline-derived CDR1 and CDR2 are DFQATT and SNEGSKA (reference sequence). The CDR3 has 14 amino acids. Deletions cut 0 bases from V and 1 base from J, with 9 bases between. DNA of the CDR3: TGCAGTGCTAGAGACCAAACAGGGAACACTGAAGCTTTCTTT. This sequence encodes CSARDQTGNTEAFF.

This clonotype was recorded many times. This chain links TRBV12-3 or TRBV12-4 with TRBJ2-3; no definite D call. V lost 3 bases, J lost 0 bases, and 13 bases lay in between. The CDR3 is 16 residues long. The CDR3 DNA follows: TGTGCCAGCAGTTTCCGGCACCTAATGAGCACAGATACGCAGTATTTT. This translates into CASSFRHLMSTDTQYF.

This clonotype came up a few times. The genes are TRBV20-1 and TRBJ2-7; the D gene is possibly TRBD1 (5 bases). The CDR3 runs 13 residues. The V and J ends lost 6 bases and 0 bases respectively, with 12 bases between them. Germline CDR1 is DFQATT and CDR2 is SNEGSKA (reference sequence). CDR3 sequence (DNA): TGCAGTGCACTTACTGGGGCCTCCTACGAGCAGTACTTC. It codes for CSALTGASYEQYF.

With respect to this clonotype: This may come from a read error, since a much larger clone is one base off. The gene calls are TRBV7-2 and TRBJ2-2; 11 bases fit TRBD1. The germline V gene encodes CDR1 SGHTA and CDR2 FQGNSA. This CDR3 is built from 18 residues. In nucleotides, the CDR3 is TGTGCCAGCAGCTTAGCGGGACAGGGGGGTTCGAACACCGGGGAGCTGCTTTTT. Its translation is CASSLAGQGGSNTGELLF.

This clonotype came up a few times. The gene calls are TRBV19 and TRBJ2-5; D uncertain. The CDR3 runs to 16 residues. Trimming left V 4 bases short and J 0 bases short, with 15 bases between. Germline CDR1 LNHDA, CDR2 SQIVND (reference sequence). The CDR3 is CASSTPWMGYQETQYF. The DNA for the CDR3 is TGTGCCAGTAGTACTCCCTGGATGGGGTACCAAGAGACCCAGTACTTC. The entire variable domain, with the rest obtained from reference TRBV19 and TRBJ2-5, is as follows: DGGITQSPKYLFRKEGQNVTLSCEQNLNHDAMYWYRQDPGQGLRLIYYSQIVNDFQKGDIAEGYSVSREKKESFPLTVTSAQKNPTAFYLCASSTPWMGYQETQYFGPGTRLLVL.

The chain is built from TRBV7-2 and TRBJ2-7; 7 bases map to TRBD1. Germline values: CDR1 SGHTA, CDR2 FQGNSA. The CDR3 consists of 14 residues. CDR3 protein: CASNLPGTAYEQYV. For the CDR3, the DNA is TGTGCCAGCAACTTACCCGGGACAGCCTACGAGCAGTACGTC.

The gene calls are TRBV23-1 and TRBJ1-5; D gene unclear. TRBV23-1 falls under the ORF class, with uncertain function. The CDR3 covers 15 residues. The V end was cut by 2 bases, the J end by 9 bases, with 17 bases between. CDR3 sequence reads: CASSQGEGIERPQHF. DNA of the CDR3: TGCGCCAGCAGTCAAGGGGAAGGGATTGAGCGGCCCCAGCATTTT.

This clonotype has at least ten counts. The junction does not match germline at one end; this may be a read error. The chain joins TRBV7-6 to TRBJ2-1; TRBD2 matches at 7 bases. There are 15 residues in the CDR3. The germline CDR1 and CDR2 sequences are SGHVS and FNYEAQ. CDR3 loop: CASSLERGSYNEQFF. The CDR3 DNA reads TGTGCCAGCAGTTTAGAGCGGGGCTCCTACAATGAGCAGTTCTTC.

This clonotype was counted ten times or more. The chain couples TRBV4-1 to TRBJ1-4; TRBD1 matches 10 bases. This CDR3 spans 15 amino acids. Per the germline V gene, CDR1 is MGHRA and CDR2 is YSYEKL. The ends lost 4 bases at V and 8 bases at J; junction bases unmatched: 7. In DNA form, the CDR3 reads TGCGCCAGCAGCCTTGGGACAGGGGATGGGGAAAAACTGTTTTTT. It encodes CASSLGTGDGEKLFF.

Note on this clonotype: At one end, the junction sequence differs from germline, possibly due to a read error. This chain links TRBV12-3 or TRBV12-4 with TRBJ1-1, with D perhaps matching TRBD1 (5 bases). CDR3 length equals 13 residues. The CDR3 loop reads CASRLGVTTEAFF. CDR3 bases: TGTGCCAGCAGGTTAGGGGTGACCACTGAAGCTTTCTTT.

The chain combines TRBV20-1 with TRBJ1-1; a weak D match, TRBD1 (5 bases). The CDR3 is 11 residues long. The V gene lost 5 bases and the J gene lost 8 bases, with 12 bases spanning the gap. Per germline, CDR1 DFQATT and CDR2 SNEGSKA (reference sequence). The CDR3 here is CSAYRRGEAFF. The CDR3 bases are TGCAGTGCTTATCGTCGGGGGGAAGCTTTCTTT.

This rearrangement joins TRBV9 to TRBJ1-5; D is uncertain. CDR1 is SGDLS, CDR2 YYNGEE, per germline. The CDR3 has 15 residues. Trimming took 0 bases from V and 0 from J, leaving 7 bases between them. This CDR3 reads CASSVDSLSNQPQHF. In DNA, the CDR3 is TGTGCCAGCAGCGTAGACAGCCTTAGCAATCAGCCCCAGCATTTT.